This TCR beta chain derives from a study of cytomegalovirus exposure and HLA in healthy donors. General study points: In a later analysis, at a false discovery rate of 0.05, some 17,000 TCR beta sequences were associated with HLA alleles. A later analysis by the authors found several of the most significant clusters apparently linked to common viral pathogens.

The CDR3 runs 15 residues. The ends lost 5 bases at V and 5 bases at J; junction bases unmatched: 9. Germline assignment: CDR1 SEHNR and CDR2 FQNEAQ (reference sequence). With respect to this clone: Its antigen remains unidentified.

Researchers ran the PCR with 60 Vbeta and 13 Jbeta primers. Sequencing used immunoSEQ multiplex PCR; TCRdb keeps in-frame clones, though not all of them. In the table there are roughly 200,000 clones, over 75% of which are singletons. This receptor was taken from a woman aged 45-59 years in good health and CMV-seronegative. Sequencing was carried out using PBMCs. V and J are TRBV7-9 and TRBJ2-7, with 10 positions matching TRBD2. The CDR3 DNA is TGTGCCAGCAGCGACACACCGGGACTAGCGAACGAGCAGTACTTC. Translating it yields CASSDTPGLANEQYF. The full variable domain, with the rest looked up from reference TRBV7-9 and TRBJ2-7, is DTGVSQNPRHKITKRGQNVTFRCDPISEHNRLYWYRQTLGQGPEFLTYFQNEAQLEKSRLLSDRFSAERPKGSFSTLEIQRTEQGDSAMYLCASSDTPGLANEQYFGPGTRLTVT.